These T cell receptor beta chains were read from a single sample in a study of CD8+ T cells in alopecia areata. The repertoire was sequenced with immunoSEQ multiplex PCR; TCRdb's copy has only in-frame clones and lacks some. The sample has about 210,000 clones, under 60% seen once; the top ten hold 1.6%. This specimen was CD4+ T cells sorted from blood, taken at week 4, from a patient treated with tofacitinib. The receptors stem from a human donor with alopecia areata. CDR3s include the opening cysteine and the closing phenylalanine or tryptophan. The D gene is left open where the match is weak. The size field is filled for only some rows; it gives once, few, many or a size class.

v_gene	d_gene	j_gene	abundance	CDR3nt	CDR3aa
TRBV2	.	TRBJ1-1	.	TGTGCCAGCAGCGCGGGGGGGTACCTCACTGAAGCTTTCTTT	CASSAGGYLTEAFF
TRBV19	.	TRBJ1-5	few	TGTGCCAGTAGTAAGGGGATGGGAAGCAATCAGCCCCAGCATTTT	CASSKGMGSNQPQHF
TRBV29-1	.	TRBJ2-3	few	TGCAGCGTCCTCGCGAGGGGGACAGATACGCAGTATTTT	CSVLARGTDTQYF
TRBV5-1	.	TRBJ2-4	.	TGCGCCAGCAGCTTGGAAGTCTCGGATACTCAGTACTTC	CASSLEVSDTQYF
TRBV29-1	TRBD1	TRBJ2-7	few	TGCAGCGCTCTGGGACAGGGGCCACTCTACGAGCAGTACTTC	CSALGQGPLYEQYF
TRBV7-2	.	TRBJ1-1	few	TGTGCCAGCAGCTTAGAAGCTTTCTTT	CASSLEAFF
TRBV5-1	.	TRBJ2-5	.	TGCGCCAGCAGCTTGGACCCGGCTACCCGGGGAGAGACCCAGTACTTC	CASSLDPATRGETQYF
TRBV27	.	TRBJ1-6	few	TGTGCCAGCAGGGGGCCTAGTTCACCCCTCCACTTT	CASRGPSSPLHF
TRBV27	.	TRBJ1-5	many	TGTGCCAGCAGTTTCGCCGGGACTCCGAATCAGCCCCAGCATTTT	CASSFAGTPNQPQHF
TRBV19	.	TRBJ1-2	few	TGTGCCAGTAGTATGAGGTTTAACTATGGCTACACCTTC	CASSMRFNYGYTF
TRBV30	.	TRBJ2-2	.	TGTGCCTGGAGACCATTGTGGAACACCGGGGAGCTGTTTTTT	CAWRPLWNTGELFF
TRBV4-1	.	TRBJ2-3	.	TGCGCCAGCAGCCAACGCCGGGACTTCTTTGATACGCAGTATTTT	CASSQRRDFFDTQYF
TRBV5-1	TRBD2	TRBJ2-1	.	TGCGCCACCCGAAGGGGCGGGGGTTCCAATGAGCAGTTCTTC	CATRRGGGSNEQFF
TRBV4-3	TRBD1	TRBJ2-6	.	TGCGCCAGCAGCCTTGGGACAGTTTCCGGGGCCAACGTCCTGACTTTC	CASSLGTVSGANVLTF
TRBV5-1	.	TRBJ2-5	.	TGCGCCAGCAGTCCCGGGACCGTAGGGGAGACCCAGTACTTC	CASSPGTVGETQYF
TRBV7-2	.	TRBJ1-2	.	TGTGCCAGCAGCTCAGGTGCCCTCCTCGCCGATGGCTACACCTTC	CASSSGALLADGYTF
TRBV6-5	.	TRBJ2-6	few	TGTGCCACCCCGACCAGGGGAGCTGGGGCCAACGTCCTGACTTTC	CATPTRGAGANVLTF
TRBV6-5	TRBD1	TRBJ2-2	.	TGTGCCAGCACGGGACAGTTTAACACCGGGGAGCTGTTTTTT	CASTGQFNTGELFF
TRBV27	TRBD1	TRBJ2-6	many	TGTGCCACAAAACAACAGGGGGACAACGTCCTGACTTTC	CATKQQGDNVLTF
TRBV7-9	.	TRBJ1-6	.	TGTGCCAGCCACCGGACCACCAGTTCCCCAAATAATTCACCCCTCCACTTT	CASHRTTSSPNNSPLHF
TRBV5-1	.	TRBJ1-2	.	TGCGCCAGCAGCTTGGCCGTCAGTTCCTATGGCTACACCTTC	CASSLAVSSYGYTF
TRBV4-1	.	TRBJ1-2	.	TGCGCCAGCAGCCAATATCCGGAGGGCTACACCTTC	CASSQYPEGYTF
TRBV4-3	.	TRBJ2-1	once	TGCGCCAGCAGCCAAGAATCCAGGAGGGACAATGAGCAGTTCTTC	CASSQESRRDNEQFF
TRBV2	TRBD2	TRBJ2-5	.	TGTGCCAGCAGTGAGAGGTCCGGGGGACTAGCGGGAGAGACCCAGTACTTC	CASSERSGGLAGETQYF
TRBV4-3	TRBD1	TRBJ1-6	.	TGCGCCAGCAGCCAAGGCTTGGACAGGCCCTCACCCCTCCACTTT	CASSQGLDRPSPLHF
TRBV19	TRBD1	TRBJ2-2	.	TGTGCCAGTAGTATAGGAGACAGGGTCACCGGGGAGCTGTTTTTT	CASSIGDRVTGELFF
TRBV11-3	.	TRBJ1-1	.	TGTGCCAGCAGCTCACGAGGCCCTGAAGCTTTCTTT	CASSSRGPEAFF
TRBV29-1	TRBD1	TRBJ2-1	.	TGCAGCGTTAGACAGGGGCAGTCCAATGAGCAGTTCTTC	CSVRQGQSNEQFF
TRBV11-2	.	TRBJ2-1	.	TGTGCCAGCAGCTTAGCCCGACTAGGTCCCTACAATGAGCAGTTCTTC	CASSLARLGPYNEQFF
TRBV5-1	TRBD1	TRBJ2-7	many	TGCGCCAGCAGGTCCGGGACAGGGGTTAACGAGCAGTACTTC	CASRSGTGVNEQYF
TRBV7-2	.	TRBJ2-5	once	TGTGCCAGCAGTCGAATGGCGGGCCAAGAGACCCAGTACTTC	CASSRMAGQETQYF
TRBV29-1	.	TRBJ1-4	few	TGCAGCGTTGAAGGAACGGCAGCAACTAATGAAAAACTGTTTTTT	CSVEGTAATNEKLFF
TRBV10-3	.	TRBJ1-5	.	TGTGCCATCAGTGAAACCGCTGGGTATAGTCAGCCCCAGCATTTT	CAISETAGYSQPQHF
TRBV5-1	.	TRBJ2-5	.	TGCGCCAGCAGCTTGGCCCCGGGGCAGGGGCGAGAGACCCAGTACTTC	CASSLAPGQGRETQYF
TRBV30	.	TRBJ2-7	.	TGTGCCTGGAGTGCCCCTCGGGACACCGGTCAGTACGAGCAGTACTTC	CAWSAPRDTGQYEQYF
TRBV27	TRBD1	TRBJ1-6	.	TGTGCCAGCAGTTCCAAGACAGGGACAAATTCACCCCTCCACTTT	CASSSKTGTNSPLHF
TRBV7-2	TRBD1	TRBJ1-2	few	TGTGCCAGCAGCTTAGCTGGGACAGTTAACTATGGCTACACCTTC	CASSLAGTVNYGYTF
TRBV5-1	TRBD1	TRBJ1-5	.	TGCGCCAGCCGCCGGGACAGCAGTGGAAGCAATCAGCCCCAGCATTTT	CASRRDSSGSNQPQHF
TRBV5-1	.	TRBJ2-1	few	TGCGCCAGCAGTCCGGCAGGCAACAATGAGCAGTTCTTC	CASSPAGNNEQFF
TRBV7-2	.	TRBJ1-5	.	TGTGCCAGCAGCTCCACTCTGGGCCATCAGCCCCAGCATTTT	CASSSTLGHQPQHF
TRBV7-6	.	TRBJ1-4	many	TGTGCCAGCAGCTTAGTAGGGGGAAAGGATGAAAAACTGTTTTTT	CASSLVGGKDEKLFF
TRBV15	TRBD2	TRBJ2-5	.	TGTGCCACCAGCACCCTCGGAGCGGGGGGCCGTACCCGCCGAGAGACCCAGTACTTC	CATSTLGAGGRTRRETQYF
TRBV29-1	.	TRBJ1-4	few	TGCAGCGTTGGCGTCGGTCTAAGTGCAACTAATGAAAAACTGTTTTTT	CSVGVGLSATNEKLFF
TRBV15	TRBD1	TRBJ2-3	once	TGTGCCACCGGGACAGGGGATTTTTTGACTACGCAGTATTTT	CATGTGDFLTTQYF
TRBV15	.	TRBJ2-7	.	TGTGCCACCAGCAGAGGGGGTCAGGCGTACGAGCAGTACTTC	CATSRGGQAYEQYF
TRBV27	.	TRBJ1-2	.	TGTGCCAGCGCCCTAGGGAATACTAACTATGGCTACACCTTC	CASALGNTNYGYTF
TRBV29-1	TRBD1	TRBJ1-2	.	TGCAGCGTTGAATCGGGACAGCCCCCTGAGGGCTACACCTTC	CSVESGQPPEGYTF